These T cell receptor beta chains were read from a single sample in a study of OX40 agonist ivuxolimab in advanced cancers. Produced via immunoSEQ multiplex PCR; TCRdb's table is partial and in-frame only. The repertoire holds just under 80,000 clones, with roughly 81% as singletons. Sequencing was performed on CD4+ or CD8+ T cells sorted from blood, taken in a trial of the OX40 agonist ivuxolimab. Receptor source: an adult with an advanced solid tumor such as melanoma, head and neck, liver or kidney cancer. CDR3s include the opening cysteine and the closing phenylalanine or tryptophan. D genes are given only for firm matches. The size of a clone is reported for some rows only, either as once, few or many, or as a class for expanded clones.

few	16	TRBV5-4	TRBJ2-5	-	TGTGCCAGCAGCTTGGGTGCAGGGCTAGGTAGGGAGACCCAGTACTTC	CASSLGAGLGRETQYF
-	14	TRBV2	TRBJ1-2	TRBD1	TGTGCCAGCAGGTTAATACAGGGGGGCTATGGCTACACCTTC	CASRLIQGGYGYTF
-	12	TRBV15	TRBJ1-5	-	TGTGCCACCAGAAAGCTTAATCAGCCCCAGCATTTT	CATRKLNQPQHF
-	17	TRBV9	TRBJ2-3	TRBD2	TGTGCCAGCAGCGTAGAGATTAGCGGGAGGGCCACAGATACGCAGTATTTT	CASSVEISGRATDTQYF
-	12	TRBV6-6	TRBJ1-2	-	TGTGCCAGCAGTGTCCTGGGGGATGGCTACACCTTC	CASSVLGDGYTF
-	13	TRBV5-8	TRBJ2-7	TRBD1	TGTGCCAGCAGCCCGGGGACAGGGAGCGAGCAGTACTTC	CASSPGTGSEQYF
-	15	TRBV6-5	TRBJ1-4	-	TGTGCCAGCAGTCCGAAACAGGATTGGAATGAAAAACTGTTTTTT	CASSPKQDWNEKLFF
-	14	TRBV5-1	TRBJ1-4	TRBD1	TGCGCCAGCAGCCCCGGAACAGGGGGTGAAAAACTGTTTTTT	CASSPGTGGEKLFF
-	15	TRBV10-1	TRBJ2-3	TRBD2	TGCGCCAGCAGTGAATCTAGCGGGGGGGGAAATACGCAGTATTTT	CASSESSGGGNTQYF
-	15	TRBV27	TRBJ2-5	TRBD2	TGTGCCAGCAGTTCATTAGCGGGAGGGAAAGAGACCCAGTACTTC	CASSSLAGGKETQYF
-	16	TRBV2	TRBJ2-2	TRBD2	TGTGCCAGCAGCCCTAGACTAGCGGGTAATCACGGGGAGCTGTTTTTT	CASSPRLAGNHGELFF
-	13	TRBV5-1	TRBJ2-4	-	TGCGCCAGCAGCTTCGGGACTCAAAACATTCAGTACTTC	CASSFGTQNIQYF
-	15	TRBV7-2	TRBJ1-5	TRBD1	TGTGCCAGCAGCCAGCCTGGACAGGGCGGACAGCCCCAGCATTTT	CASSQPGQGGQPQHF
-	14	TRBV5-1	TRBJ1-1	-	TGCGCCAGCAGAATGGGACATACGAACACTGAAGCTTTCTTT	CASRMGHTNTEAFF
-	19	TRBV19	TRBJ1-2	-	TGTGCCAGTAGTAGAGACGGACGCACTGTAGGAGGCTCTAACTATGGCTACACCTTC	CASSRDGRTVGGSNYGYTF
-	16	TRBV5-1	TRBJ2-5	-	TGCGCCAGCAGCTCCCTGGGCGCGGGGCTACAAGAGACCCAGTACTTC	CASSSLGAGLQETQYF
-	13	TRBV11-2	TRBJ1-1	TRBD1	TGTGCCAGCAGCCCAGACAGGGTCACTGAAGCTTTCTTT	CASSPDRVTEAFF
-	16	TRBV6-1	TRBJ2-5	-	TGTGCCAGCAGTGGGGAGACCCCCCCGTTTTTTGAGACCCAGTACTTC	CASSGETPPFFETQYF
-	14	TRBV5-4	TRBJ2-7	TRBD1	TGTGCCAGCAGCTCCGGGACAGGGATTAACGAGCAGTACTTC	CASSSGTGINEQYF
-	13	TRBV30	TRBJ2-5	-	TGTGCCTGGAGTGTAGCTGGTGTCGGGACCCAGTACTTC	CAWSVAGVGTQYF
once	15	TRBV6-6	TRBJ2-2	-	TGTGCCGTGATTCGACAGGACGCGAACACCGGGGAGCTGTTTTTT	CAVIRQDANTGELFF
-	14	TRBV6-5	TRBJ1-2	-	TGTGCCAGCAGTTACTCTACAGAGAACTATGGCTACACCTTC	CASSYSTENYGYTF
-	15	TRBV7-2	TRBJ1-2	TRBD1	TGTGCCAGCAGCCCCGGGACAGGGGAAGGCTATGGCTACACCTTC	CASSPGTGEGYGYTF
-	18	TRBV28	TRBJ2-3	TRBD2	TGTGCCAGCAGCCTCCGACTAGCGGGAGGGCCATACACAGATACGCAGTATTTT	CASSLRLAGGPYTDTQYF
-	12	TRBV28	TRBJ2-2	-	TGTGCCAGCAGTCGGGCCCTCGGGGAGCTGTTTTTT	CASSRALGELFF